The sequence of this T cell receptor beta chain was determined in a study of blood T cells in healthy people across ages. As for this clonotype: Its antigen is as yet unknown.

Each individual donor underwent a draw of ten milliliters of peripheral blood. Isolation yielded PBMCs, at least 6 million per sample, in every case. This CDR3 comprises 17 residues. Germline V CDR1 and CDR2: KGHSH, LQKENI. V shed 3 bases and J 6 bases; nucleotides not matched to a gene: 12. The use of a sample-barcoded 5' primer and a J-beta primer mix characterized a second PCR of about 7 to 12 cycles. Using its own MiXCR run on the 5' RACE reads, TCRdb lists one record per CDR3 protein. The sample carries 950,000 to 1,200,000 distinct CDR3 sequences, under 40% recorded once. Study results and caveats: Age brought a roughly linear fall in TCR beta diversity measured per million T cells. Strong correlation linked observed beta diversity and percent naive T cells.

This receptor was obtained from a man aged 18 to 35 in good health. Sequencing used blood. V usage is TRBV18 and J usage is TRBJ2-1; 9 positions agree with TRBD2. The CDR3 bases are TGTGCCAGCTCACCCGCTCTAGCGGGGAGGGGCATCAATGAGCAGTTCTTC. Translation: CASSPALAGRGINEQFF.